These T cell receptor beta chains were read from a single sample in a study of T-cell reconstitution after alpha-beta-depleted transplantation in children. Using its own MiXCR run on the PCR reads, TCRdb lists one record per CDR3 protein. The sample holds about 980,000 distinct CDR3 sequences, roughly 31% seen once. The source was PBMCs, mostly from graft donor cells, collected 360 days after TCRalphabeta/CD19-depleted stem cell transplant. The receptors derive from a boy less than two years old who had a stem cell transplant for SCID, so the T cells may come from the graft donor. Both conserved end residues are part of each CDR3. The listing skips clone size in some rows; elsewhere it reads once, few, many or a size class.

-	TRBV4-1	TRBJ2-2	CASSQQETGELFF
-	TRBV20-1	TRBJ2-3	CSARSQTGGLMDTQYF
few	TRBV10-3	TRBJ1-5	CAISESRGHNQPQHF
few	TRBV10-3	TRBJ1-1	CATHRERGNDEAFF
-	TRBV7-8	TRBJ1-3	CASSDRASGNTIYF
-	TRBV30	TRBJ2-1	CACGGQAINNEQFF
many	TRBV20-1	TRBJ2-1	CSARVPRGGYNEQFF
-	TRBV12-3/TRBV12-4	TRBJ1-5	CASSWSSAQPQHF
-	TRBV7-2	TRBJ2-3	CASSLGGLAFDTQYF
-	TRBV20-1	TRBJ2-7	CSASRIAGSYEQYF
-	TRBV7-4	TRBJ1-1	CASSLAGQGRNTEAFF
-	TRBV6-1	TRBJ1-5	CASSEGVGTSQPQHF
once	TRBV20-1	TRBJ1-5	CSAGRQVNQPQHF
few	TRBV15	TRBJ2-1	CATSRDSGKYNEQFF
many	TRBV28	TRBJ1-4	CASRTHRTLNEKLFF
-	TRBV11-2	TRBJ1-5	CASSPSREGQPQHF
few	TRBV28	TRBJ2-5	CASSSTLTGPETQYF
few	TRBV27	TRBJ2-7	CASSLSIGTATYEQYF
-	TRBV9	TRBJ2-1	CASSVGTGGGLYNEQFF
-	TRBV29-1	TRBJ1-1	CSVGGRLTEAFF
few	TRBV12-3/TRBV12-4	TRBJ2-3	CASRLNPGGTDTQYF
-	TRBV20-1	TRBJ2-5	CSADRTPYQETQYF
-	TRBV7-2	TRBJ2-3	CASSAGTSPPDTQYF
-	TRBV12-3/TRBV12-4	TRBJ1-6	CAICLAWVRGAGDNSPLHF